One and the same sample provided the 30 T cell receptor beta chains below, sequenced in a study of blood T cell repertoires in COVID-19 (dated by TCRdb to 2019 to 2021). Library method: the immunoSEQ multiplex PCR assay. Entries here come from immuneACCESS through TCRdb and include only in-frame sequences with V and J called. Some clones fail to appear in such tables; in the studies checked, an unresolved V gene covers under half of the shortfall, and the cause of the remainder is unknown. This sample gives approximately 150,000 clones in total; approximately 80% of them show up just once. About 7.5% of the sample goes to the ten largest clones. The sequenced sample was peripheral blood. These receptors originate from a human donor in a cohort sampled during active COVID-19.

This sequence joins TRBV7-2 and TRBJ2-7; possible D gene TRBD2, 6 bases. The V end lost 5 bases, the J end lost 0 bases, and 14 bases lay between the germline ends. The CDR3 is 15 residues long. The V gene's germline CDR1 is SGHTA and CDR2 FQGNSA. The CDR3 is CASSPRGKSSYEQYF. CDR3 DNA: TGTGCCAGCAGCCCCCGGGGGAAAAGCTCCTACGAGCAGTACTTC.

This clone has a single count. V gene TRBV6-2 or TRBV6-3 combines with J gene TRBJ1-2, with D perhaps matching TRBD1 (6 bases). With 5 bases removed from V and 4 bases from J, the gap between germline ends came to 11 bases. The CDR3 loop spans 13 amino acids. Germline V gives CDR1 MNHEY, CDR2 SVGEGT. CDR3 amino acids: CASSTDRVYGYTF. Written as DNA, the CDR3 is TGTGCCAGCAGTACGGACAGAGTCTATGGCTACACCTTC.

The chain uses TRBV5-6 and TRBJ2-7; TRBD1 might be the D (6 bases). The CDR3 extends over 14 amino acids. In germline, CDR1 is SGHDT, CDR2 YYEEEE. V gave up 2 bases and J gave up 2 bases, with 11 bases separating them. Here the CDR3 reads CASSLRDRTYEQYF. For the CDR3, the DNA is TGTGCCAGCAGCTTAAGAGACAGGACCTACGAGCAGTACTTC. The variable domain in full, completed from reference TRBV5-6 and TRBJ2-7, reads DAGVTQSPTHLIKTRGQQVTLRCSPKSGHDTVSWYQQALGQGPQFIFQYYEEEERQRGNFPDRFSGHQFPNYSSELNVNALLLGDSALYLCASSLRDRTYEQYFGPGTRLTVT.

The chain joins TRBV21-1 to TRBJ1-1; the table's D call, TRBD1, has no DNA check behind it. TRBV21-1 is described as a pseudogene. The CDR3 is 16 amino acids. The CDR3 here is CASSRTGGVVNTEAFF. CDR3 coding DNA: TGTGCCAGCAGCAGGACAGGGGGAGTGGTGAACACTGAAGCTTTCTTT.

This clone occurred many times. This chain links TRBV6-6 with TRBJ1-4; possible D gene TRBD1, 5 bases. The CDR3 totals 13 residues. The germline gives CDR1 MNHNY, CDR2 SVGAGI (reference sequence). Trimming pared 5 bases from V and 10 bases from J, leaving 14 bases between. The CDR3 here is CASSRTQGVKLFF. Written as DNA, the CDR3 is TGTGCCAGCAGTCGAACTCAGGGCGTAAAACTGTTTTTT.

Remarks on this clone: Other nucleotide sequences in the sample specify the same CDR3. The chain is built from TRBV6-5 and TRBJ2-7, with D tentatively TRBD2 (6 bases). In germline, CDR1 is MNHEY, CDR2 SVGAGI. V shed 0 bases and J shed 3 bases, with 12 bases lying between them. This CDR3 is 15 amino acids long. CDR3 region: CASSYSPQGGYEQYF. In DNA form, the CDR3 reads TGTGCCAGCAGTTACTCCCCTCAGGGAGGCTACGAGCAGTACTTC.

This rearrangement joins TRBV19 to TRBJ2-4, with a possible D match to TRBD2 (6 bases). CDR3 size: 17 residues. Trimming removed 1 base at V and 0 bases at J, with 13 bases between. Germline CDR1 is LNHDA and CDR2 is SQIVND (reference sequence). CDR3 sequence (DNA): TGTGCCAGTAGTATAGGATCGGGAGCACTAGCCAAAAACATTCAGTACTTC. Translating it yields CASSIGSGALAKNIQYF.

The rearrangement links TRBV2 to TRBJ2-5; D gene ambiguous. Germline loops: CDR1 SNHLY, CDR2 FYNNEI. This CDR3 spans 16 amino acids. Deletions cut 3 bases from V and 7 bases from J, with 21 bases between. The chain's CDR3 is CASSDTQARHGGTQYF. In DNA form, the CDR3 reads TGTGCCAGCAGTGATACCCAGGCTCGCCATGGTGGGACCCAGTACTTC.

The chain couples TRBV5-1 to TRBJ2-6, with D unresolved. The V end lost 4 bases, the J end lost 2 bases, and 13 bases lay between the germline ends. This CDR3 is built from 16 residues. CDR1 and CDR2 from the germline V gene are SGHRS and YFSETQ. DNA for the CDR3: TGCGCCAGCAGCCAGTTGTGGGCCACTGGGGCCAACGTCCTGACTTTC. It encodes CASSQLWATGANVLTF. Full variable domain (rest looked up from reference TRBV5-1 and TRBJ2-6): KAGVTQTPRYLIKTRGQQVTLSCSPISGHRSVSWYQQTPGQGLQFLFEYFSETQRNKGNFPGRFSGRQFSNSRSEMNVSTLELGDSALYLCASSQLWATGANVLTFGAGSRLTVL.

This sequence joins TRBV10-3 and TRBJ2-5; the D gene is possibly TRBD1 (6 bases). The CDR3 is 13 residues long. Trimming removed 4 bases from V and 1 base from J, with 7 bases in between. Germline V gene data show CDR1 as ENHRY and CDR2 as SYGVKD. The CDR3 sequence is CAISGQVQETQYF. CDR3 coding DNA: TGTGCCATCAGTGGACAGGTCCAAGAGACCCAGTACTTC.

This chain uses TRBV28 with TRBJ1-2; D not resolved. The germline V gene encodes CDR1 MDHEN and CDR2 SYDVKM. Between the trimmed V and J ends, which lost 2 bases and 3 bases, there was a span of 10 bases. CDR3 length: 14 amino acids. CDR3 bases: TGTGCCAGCAGTTTAGGTGGCGGGCACTATGGCTACACCTTC. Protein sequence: CASSLGGGHYGYTF.

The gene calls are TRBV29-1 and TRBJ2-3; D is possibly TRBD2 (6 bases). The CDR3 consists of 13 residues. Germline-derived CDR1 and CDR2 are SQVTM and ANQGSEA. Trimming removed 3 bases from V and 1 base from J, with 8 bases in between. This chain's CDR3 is CSVDGGGTDTQYF. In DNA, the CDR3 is TGCAGCGTTGACGGCGGGGGCACAGATACGCAGTATTTT.

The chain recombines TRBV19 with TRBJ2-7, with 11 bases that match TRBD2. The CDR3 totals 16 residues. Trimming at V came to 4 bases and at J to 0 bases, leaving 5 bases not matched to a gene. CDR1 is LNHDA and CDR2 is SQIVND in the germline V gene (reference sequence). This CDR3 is CASSKPLAGASYEQYF. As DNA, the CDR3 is TGTGCCAGTAGTAAACCACTAGCGGGAGCCTCCTACGAGCAGTACTTC.

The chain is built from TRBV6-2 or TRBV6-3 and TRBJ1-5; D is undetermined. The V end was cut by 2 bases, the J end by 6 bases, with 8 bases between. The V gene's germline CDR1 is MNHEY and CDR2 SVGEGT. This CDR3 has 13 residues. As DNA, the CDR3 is TGTGCCAGCAGTTACGTGGGAGGTCAGCCCCAGCATTTT. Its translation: CASSYVGGQPQHF.

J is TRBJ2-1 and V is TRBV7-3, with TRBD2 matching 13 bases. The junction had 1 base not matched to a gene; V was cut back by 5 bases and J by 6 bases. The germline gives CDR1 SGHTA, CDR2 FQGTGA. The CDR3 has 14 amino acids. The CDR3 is CASSRTSGSNEQFF. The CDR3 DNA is TGTGCCAGCAGCCGGACTAGCGGGAGCAATGAGCAGTTCTTC.

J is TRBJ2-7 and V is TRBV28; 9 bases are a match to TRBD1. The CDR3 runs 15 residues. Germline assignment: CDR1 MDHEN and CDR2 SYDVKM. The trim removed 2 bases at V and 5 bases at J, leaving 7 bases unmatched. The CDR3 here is CASSLGRDRANEQYF. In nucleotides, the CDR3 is TGTGCCAGCAGTTTAGGGCGGGACAGGGCTAACGAGCAGTACTTC.

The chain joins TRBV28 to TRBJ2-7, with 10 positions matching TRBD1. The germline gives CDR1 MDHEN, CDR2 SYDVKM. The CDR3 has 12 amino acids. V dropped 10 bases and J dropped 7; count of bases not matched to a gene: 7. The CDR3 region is CATGTGVLEQYF. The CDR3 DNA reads TGTGCCACCGGGACAGGGGTTTTGGAGCAGTACTTC.

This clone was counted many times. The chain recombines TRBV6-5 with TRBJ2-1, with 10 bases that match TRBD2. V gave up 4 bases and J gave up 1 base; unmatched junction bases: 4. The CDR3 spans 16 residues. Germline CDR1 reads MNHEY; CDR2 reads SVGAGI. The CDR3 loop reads CASSSSTSGSYNEQFF. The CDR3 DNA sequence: TGTGCCAGCAGTTCCTCGACTAGCGGGTCCTACAATGAGCAGTTCTTC.

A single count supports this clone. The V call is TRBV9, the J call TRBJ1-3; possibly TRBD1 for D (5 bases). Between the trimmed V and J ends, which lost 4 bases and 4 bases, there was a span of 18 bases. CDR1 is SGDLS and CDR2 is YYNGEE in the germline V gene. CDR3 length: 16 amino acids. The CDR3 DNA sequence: TGTGCCAGCAGCAGGGGAACAGAGCGTTGGGGAAACACCATATATTTT. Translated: CASSRGTERWGNTIYF.

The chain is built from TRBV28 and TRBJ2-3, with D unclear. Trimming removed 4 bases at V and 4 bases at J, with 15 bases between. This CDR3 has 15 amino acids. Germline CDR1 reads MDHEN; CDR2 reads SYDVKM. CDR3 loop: CASSSPAIRSDTQYF. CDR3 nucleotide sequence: TGTGCCAGCAGTTCCCCTGCGATCCGTTCAGATACGCAGTATTTT.

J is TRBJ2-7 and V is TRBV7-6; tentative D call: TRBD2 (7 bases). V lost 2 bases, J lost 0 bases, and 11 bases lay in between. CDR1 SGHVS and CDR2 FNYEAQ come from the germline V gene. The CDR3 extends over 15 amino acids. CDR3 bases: TGTGCCAGCAGCTTATTCGGGGGGCCCTCCTACGAGCAGTACTTC. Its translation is CASSLFGGPSYEQYF. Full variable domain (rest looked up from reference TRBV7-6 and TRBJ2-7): GAGVSQSPRYKVTKRGQDVALRCDPISGHVSLYWYRQALGQGPEFLTYFNYEAQQDKSGLPNDRFSAERPEGSISTLTIQRTEQRDSAMYRCASSLFGGPSYEQYFGPGTRLTVT.

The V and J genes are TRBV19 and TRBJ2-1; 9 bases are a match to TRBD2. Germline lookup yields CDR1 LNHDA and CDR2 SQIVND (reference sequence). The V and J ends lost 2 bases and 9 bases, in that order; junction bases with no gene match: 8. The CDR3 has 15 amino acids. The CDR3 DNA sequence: TGTGCCAGTAGTATAATGGGCGGGAGGGCCGGTGAGCAGTTCTTC. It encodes CASSIMGGRAGEQFF.

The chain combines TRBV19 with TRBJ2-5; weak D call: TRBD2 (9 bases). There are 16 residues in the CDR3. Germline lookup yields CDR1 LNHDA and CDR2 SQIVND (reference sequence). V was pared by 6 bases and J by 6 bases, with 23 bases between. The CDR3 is CASSPRGREGLKTQYF. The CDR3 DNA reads TGTGCCAGTAGCCCCAGGGGGCGGGAGGGCCTGAAGACCCAGTACTTC.

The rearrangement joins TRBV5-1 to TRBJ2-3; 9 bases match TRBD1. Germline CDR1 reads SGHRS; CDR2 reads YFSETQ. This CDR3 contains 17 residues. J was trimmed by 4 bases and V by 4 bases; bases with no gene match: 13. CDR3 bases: TGCGCCAGCAGCATGGGGGACAGGGCAGACCAGGCAGATACGCAGTATTTT. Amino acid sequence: CASSMGDRADQADTQYF.

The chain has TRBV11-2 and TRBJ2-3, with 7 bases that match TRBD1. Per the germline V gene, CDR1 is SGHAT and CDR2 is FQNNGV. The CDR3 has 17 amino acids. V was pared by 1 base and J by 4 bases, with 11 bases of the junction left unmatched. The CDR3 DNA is TGTGCCAGCAGCTTAGGCAAGACAGGGAGAGGGTCAGATACGCAGTATTTT. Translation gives CASSLGKTGRGSDTQYF. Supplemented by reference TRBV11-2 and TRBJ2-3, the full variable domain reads EAGVAQSPRYKIIEKRQSVAFWCNPISGHATLYWYQQILGQGPKLLIQFQNNGVVDDSQLPKDRFSAERLKGVDSTLKIQPAKLEDSAVYLCASSLGKTGRGSDTQYFGPGTRLTVL.

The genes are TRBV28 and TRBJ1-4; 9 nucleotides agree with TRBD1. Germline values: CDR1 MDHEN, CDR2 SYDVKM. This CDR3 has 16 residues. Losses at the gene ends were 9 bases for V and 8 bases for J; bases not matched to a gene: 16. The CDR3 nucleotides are TGTGCCAGTGACACGACACGGGACAGGGACCGGGAAAAACTGTTTTTT. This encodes CASDTTRDRDREKLFF.

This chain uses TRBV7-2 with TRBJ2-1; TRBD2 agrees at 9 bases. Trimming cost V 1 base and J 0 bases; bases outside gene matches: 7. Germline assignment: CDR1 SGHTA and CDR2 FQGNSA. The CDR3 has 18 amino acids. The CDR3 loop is CASSLVASGTPSYNEQFF. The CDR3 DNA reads TGTGCCAGCAGCTTAGTGGCTAGCGGGACCCCCTCCTACAATGAGCAGTTCTTC.

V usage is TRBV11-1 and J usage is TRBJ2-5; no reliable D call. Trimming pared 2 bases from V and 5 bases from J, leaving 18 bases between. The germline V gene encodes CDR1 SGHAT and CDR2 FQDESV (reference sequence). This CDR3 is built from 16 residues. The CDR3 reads CASSLRVASRQETQYF. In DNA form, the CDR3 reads TGTGCCAGCAGCTTACGGGTAGCTTCGAGGCAGGAGACCCAGTACTTC.

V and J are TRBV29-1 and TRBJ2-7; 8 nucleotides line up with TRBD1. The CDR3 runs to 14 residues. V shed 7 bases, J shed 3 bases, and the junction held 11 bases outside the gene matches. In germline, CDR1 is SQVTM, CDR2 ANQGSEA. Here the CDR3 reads CSAGGMGTGYEQYF. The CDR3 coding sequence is TGCAGCGCAGGGGGGATGGGGACAGGCTACGAGCAGTACTTC.

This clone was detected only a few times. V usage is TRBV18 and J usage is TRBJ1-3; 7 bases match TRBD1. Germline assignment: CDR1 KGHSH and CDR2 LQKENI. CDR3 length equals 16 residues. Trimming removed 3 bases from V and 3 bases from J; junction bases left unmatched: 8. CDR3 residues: CASSPTTGELGNTIYF. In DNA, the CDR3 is TGTGCCAGCTCACCTACTACAGGGGAGCTTGGAAACACCATATATTTT. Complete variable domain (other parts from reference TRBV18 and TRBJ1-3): NAGVMQNPRHLVRRRGQEARLRCSPMKGHSHVYWYRQLPEEGLKFMVYLQKENIIDESGMPKERFSAEFPKEGPSILRIQQVVRGDSAAYFCASSPTTGELGNTIYFGEGSWLTVV.